These 15 T cell receptor beta chains came from one sample sequenced in a study of blood T cell repertoires in COVID-19. Data came from immunoSEQ multiplex PCR; TCRdb stores just in-frame clones and leaves some out. The sample lists some 150,000 clones, 85% to 90% occurring once. Source material: PBMCs or T cells enriched from blood (not recorded which). These receptors all come from a woman younger than 45 with acute COVID-19.

This chain joins TRBV9 and TRBJ1-1; D gene unclear. V was clipped by 4 bases and J by 8 bases, with 18 bases between them. Germline V gene lookup returns CDR1 SGDLS and CDR2 YYNGEE. CDR3 size: 14 residues. The CDR3 spells CASSPDVVGVEAFF. The CDR3 DNA reads as TGTGCCAGCAGCCCGGACGTAGTCGGGGTCGAAGCTTTCTTT.

This chain joins TRBV3-1 (or the pseudogene TRBV3-2) and TRBJ1-4; weak D call: TRBD1 (6 bases). The CDR3 runs to 14 residues. Germline loops: CDR1 LGHDT, CDR2 YNNKEL (reference sequence). V was trimmed by 0 bases and J by 5 bases, leaving 7 bases between them. The CDR3: CASSQDRGNEKLFF. CDR3 nucleotide sequence: TGTGCCAGCAGCCAAGACAGGGGAAATGAAAAACTGTTTTTT.

The V call is TRBV11-2, the J call TRBJ2-7; TRBD2 is a possible D gene (5 bases). Germline values: CDR1 SGHAT, CDR2 FQNNGV. The ends were cut back, 1 base at V and 5 bases at J, with 18 bases in the middle. CDR3 length: 16 residues. The CDR3 region is CASSLGPDRWGDEQYF. The CDR3 nucleotides read TGTGCCAGCAGCTTAGGTCCCGACCGCTGGGGAGACGAGCAGTACTTC.

This chain uses TRBV6-4 with TRBJ2-3; tentative D call: TRBD1 (5 bases). Germline lookup yields CDR1 MRHNA and CDR2 SNTAGT. V shed 7 bases and J shed 0 bases, with 11 bases lying between them. This CDR3 region has 14 residues. The CDR3 spells CASKVGQSTDTQYF. The CDR3 DNA sequence: TGTGCCAGCAAAGTGGGGCAGAGCACAGATACGCAGTATTTT.

The chain has TRBV10-3 and TRBJ1-2; D ambiguous. Germline values: CDR1 ENHRY, CDR2 SYGVKD. The CDR3 sequence is 13 residues long. V gave up 3 bases and J gave up 8 bases, with 13 bases separating them. DNA for the CDR3: TGTGCCATCAGTGATTCTTCGGGGTTCGGCTACACCTTC. As protein: CAISDSSGFGYTF.

This sequence joins TRBV28 and TRBJ1-4; D remains ambiguous. The CDR3 has 16 residues. Germline values: CDR1 MDHEN, CDR2 SYDVKM. V was pared by 6 bases and J by 0 bases, with 14 bases between. DNA of the CDR3: TGTGCCAGCAGGGTGAAGACGGAGACAACTAATGAAAAACTGTTTTTT. Translation: CASRVKTETTNEKLFF.

The chain uses TRBV7-2 and TRBJ1-2; tentatively, D is TRBD1 (5 bases). The ends were cut back, 5 bases at V and 2 bases at J, with 9 bases in the middle. From germline, CDR1 is SGHTA and CDR2 FQGNSA. This CDR3 contains 13 residues. The CDR3 loop reads CASSEGQNYGYTF. In DNA form, the CDR3 reads TGTGCCAGCAGCGAAGGACAAAACTATGGCTACACCTTC.

The chain couples TRBV5-4 to TRBJ1-1, with D uncertain. The CDR3 is 13 residues long. V was clipped by 0 bases and J by 4 bases, with 7 bases between them. Per the germline V gene, CDR1 is SGHNT and CDR2 is YYREEE (reference sequence). The chain's CDR3 is CASSLEPGTEAFF. CDR3 in DNA: TGTGCCAGCAGCTTGGAGCCGGGCACTGAAGCTTTCTTT. Supplemented by reference TRBV5-4 and TRBJ1-1, the full variable domain reads ETGVTQSPTHLIKTRGQQVTLRCSSQSGHNTVSWYQQALGQGPQFIFQYYREEENGRGNFPPRFSGLQFPNYSSELNVNALELDDSALYLCASSLEPGTEAFFGQGTRLTVV.

This chain links TRBV5-4 with TRBJ2-3, with 11 bases matching TRBD2. V shed 0 bases, J shed 0 bases, and the junction held 6 bases outside the gene matches. The CDR3 extends over 18 amino acids. Germline loops: CDR1 SGHNT, CDR2 YYREEE (reference sequence). The CDR3 loop reads CASSLDLSGRVSTDTQYF. CDR3 DNA sequence: TGTGCCAGCAGCTTGGATCTTAGCGGGAGGGTTAGCACAGATACGCAGTATTTT.

V gene TRBV27 combines with J gene TRBJ1-5, with TRBD1 matching 8 bases. Germline assignment: CDR1 MNHEY and CDR2 SMNVEV (reference sequence). With V trimmed by 5 bases and J by 7 bases, 10 bases remained unmatched. CDR3 length: 15 residues. CDR3 in amino acids: CASSLIQGVSQPQHF. The CDR3 region has the DNA TGTGCCAGCAGTCTCATACAGGGGGTGAGCCAGCCCCAGCATTTT.

The chain combines TRBV13 with TRBJ2-7, with 8 bases lining up with TRBD1. This CDR3 spans 14 amino acids. Germline CDR1 PRHDT, CDR2 FYEKMQ (reference sequence). J was trimmed by 4 bases and V by 4 bases; bases with no gene match: 6. CDR3 loop: CASSSGQAPYEQYF. The CDR3 nucleotides are TGTGCCAGCAGCTCGGGACAGGCGCCTTACGAGCAGTACTTC.

The V gene is TRBV5-1, the J gene TRBJ1-5, with 7 bases fitting TRBD1. CDR3 length equals 15 residues. V lost 2 bases to trimming and J lost 0 bases; unmatched junction nucleotides: 2. CDR1 is SGHRS, CDR2 YFSETQ, per germline. CDR3 loop: CASSLQGYSNQPQHF. The CDR3 nucleotides are TGCGCCAGCAGCTTACAGGGGTATAGCAATCAGCCCCAGCATTTT.

The chain links TRBV18 to TRBJ1-4; possibly TRBD1 for D (6 bases). This CDR3 has 14 residues. V lost 7 bases and J 5 bases, leaving 14 bases between the germline ends. Germline V gene sequence: CDR1 KGHSH, CDR2 LQKENI. This CDR3 reads CASFATGNNEKLFF. The CDR3 bases are TGTGCCAGCTTCGCCACAGGGAACAATGAAAAACTGTTTTTT.

V and J are TRBV28 and TRBJ2-3; 11 bases align to TRBD1. This CDR3 contains 15 residues. V lost 2 bases to trimming and J lost 5 bases; unmatched junction nucleotides: 3. Germline V gives CDR1 MDHEN, CDR2 SYDVKM. CDR3 sequence reads: CASSLPGQGVDTQYF. The CDR3 DNA is TGTGCCAGCAGTTTACCGGGACAGGGGGTAGATACGCAGTATTTT.

The genes are TRBV25-1 and TRBJ2-1; possibly TRBD1 for D (5 bases). The CDR3 totals 16 residues. Trimming removed 2 bases at V and 2 bases at J, with 13 bases between. The germline V gene encodes CDR1 MGHDK and CDR2 SYGVNS. The chain's CDR3 is CASSEGAHTPYNEQFF. CDR3 nucleotide sequence: TGTGCCAGCAGTGAAGGGGCCCATACCCCCTACAATGAGCAGTTCTTC.